This passage covers 30 T cell receptor beta chains from one sample sequenced in a study of a mutant IDH1 vaccine in newly diagnosed glioma. These receptors have no identified antigens. The sample's time point: week 5, during vaccination. Alongside topical imiquimod, each dose of vaccine comprised 300 ug of mutant IDH1 20-mer peptide. Assay used: immunoSEQ multiplex PCR; TCRdb lists only in-frame clones, some missing. The table shows about 58,000 clones, with about 86% occurring only once. This specimen was PBMCs, taken from a glioma patient whose treatment included an IDH1 peptide vaccine. These receptors were collected from a woman in her 50s with glioma.

The rearrangement links TRBV27 to TRBJ1-1; tentatively, D is TRBD1 (6 bases). Germline CDR1 is MNHEY and CDR2 is SMNVEV (reference sequence). V shed 6 bases and J shed 7 bases, with 18 bases lying between them. This CDR3 is built from 14 residues. CDR3 nucleotides: TGTGCCAGCAGGAGGCCGGCCGGGGACATTGAAGCTTTCTTT. It encodes CASRRPAGDIEAFF.

The rearrangement joins TRBV10-1 to TRBJ1-1, with D possibly being TRBD1 (5 bases). CDR3 length: 14 amino acids. V lost 2 bases, J lost 1 base, and 8 bases lay in between. From germline, CDR1 is WNHNN and CDR2 SYGVQD (reference sequence). The CDR3 protein is CASSEQRGNTEAFF. CDR3 in DNA: TGCGCCAGCAGTGAGCAAAGGGGGAACACTGAAGCTTTCTTT.

By sample share, this clone is medium-sized (0.01 to 0.1%). The chain uses TRBV27 and TRBJ2-2; no clear D gene. The CDR3 totals 14 residues. CDR1 is MNHEY, CDR2 SMNVEV, per germline (reference sequence). Deletions cut 6 bases from V and 2 bases from J, with 10 bases between. CDR3: CASSLFSNTGELFF. CDR3 sequence (DNA): TGTGCCAGCAGCTTGTTTTCAAACACCGGGGAGCTGTTTTTT.

The genes are TRBV7-3 and TRBJ2-2; no reliable D call. Germline V gene data show CDR1 as SGHTA and CDR2 as FQGTGA. This CDR3 is built from 15 residues. The V and J ends lost 0 bases and 0 bases respectively, with 5 bases between them. CDR3 residues: CASSLTPANTGELFF. The CDR3 DNA reads TGTGCCAGCAGCTTAACGCCAGCGAACACCGGGGAGCTGTTTTTT.

The chain has TRBV28 and TRBJ1-1; a possible D gene is TRBD1 (5 bases). The CDR3 is 13 amino acids. V was clipped by 8 bases and J by 6 bases, with 16 bases between them. The germline V gene encodes CDR1 MDHEN and CDR2 SYDVKM. The CDR3 loop reads CASRTGTRAEAFF. The CDR3 nucleotides read TGTGCCAGCCGAACGGGGACTAGGGCTGAAGCTTTCTTT.

In its sample, this clone was seen a few times. The CDR3 region has the DNA TGTGCCATCAGTGAGTCGGGGCAGGGCAATCAGCCCCAGCATTTT. This encodes CAISESGQGNQPQHF. The chain joins TRBV10-3 to TRBJ1-5, with a weak D call TRBD1 (5 bases). The CDR3 consists of 15 residues. Looked up from germline, CDR1 is ENHRY and CDR2 is SYGVKD. Trimming removed 0 bases at V and 2 bases at J, with 8 bases between.

The table lists this clone with a few counts. This chain connects TRBV30 to TRBJ1-1, with D uncertain. The CDR3 extends over 14 amino acids. From germline, CDR1 is GTSNPN and CDR2 SVGIG (reference sequence). Trimming removed 0 bases from V and 0 bases from J, with 8 bases in between. The CDR3 DNA reads as TGTGCCTGGAGTGTTGACGGATTGAACACTGAAGCTTTCTTT. Residues: CAWSVDGLNTEAFF.

V usage is TRBV5-4 and J usage is TRBJ2-3; no clear D. This CDR3 is 16 amino acids long. Trimming took off 4 bases at V and 0 bases at J, with 15 bases between the two ends. Germline CDR1 reads SGHNT; CDR2 reads YYREEE (reference sequence). This CDR3 reads CASSNGRVRSTDTQYF. CDR3 DNA sequence: TGTGCCAGCAGCAACGGGCGAGTAAGAAGCACAGATACGCAGTATTTT.

This chain joins TRBV2 and TRBJ1-4; D possibly corresponds to TRBD1 (6 bases). This CDR3 comprises 13 residues. Trimming left V 7 bases short and J 13 bases short, with 19 bases between. Per the germline V gene, CDR1 is SNHLY and CDR2 is FYNNEI. This CDR3 is CASTETSPRGLFF. In DNA, the CDR3 is TGTGCCAGCACCGAGACCTCTCCCAGGGGACTGTTTTTT.

This chain links TRBV5-1 with TRBJ1-1; 8 bases align to TRBD1. The V segment lost 3 bases and the J segment 0 bases; nucleotides outside the gene matches: 22. The CDR3 length is 21 residues. Germline V gives CDR1 SGHRS, CDR2 YFSETQ. CDR3 nucleotides: TGCGCCAGCAGCTATCCAGAGAGAGACTCAGGGGGCGGGCGGATGAACACTGAAGCTTTCTTT. Amino acid sequence: CASSYPERDSGGGRMNTEAFF.

The chain has TRBV27 and TRBJ1-2, with D possibly TRBD1 on 5 matching bases. Trimming took 0 bases from V and 4 from J, leaving 12 bases between them. The germline CDR1 and CDR2 sequences are MNHEY and SMNVEV (reference sequence). The CDR3 sequence is 15 residues long. As DNA, the CDR3 is TGTGCCAGCAGTTTATCGACAGCTTACAGCTATGGCTACACCTTC. Translation: CASSLSTAYSYGYTF.

The chain uses TRBV27 and TRBJ1-5, with no clear D. Germline V gives CDR1 MNHEY, CDR2 SMNVEV (reference sequence). This CDR3 comprises 15 residues. Trimming removed 2 bases at V and 2 bases at J, with 10 bases between. CDR3 amino acids: CASSLGAVRNQPQHF. In DNA form, the CDR3 reads TGTGCCAGCAGTTTAGGAGCTGTCCGCAATCAGCCCCAGCATTTT.

This chain links TRBV30 with TRBJ1-6; 7 nucleotides match TRBD1. This CDR3 region has 15 residues. The J segment lost 6 bases and the V segment lost 0 bases, leaving 5 bases of the junction unmatched. Germline CDR1 and CDR2: GTSNPN and SVGIG (reference sequence). The CDR3 nucleotides read TGTGCCTGGAGTGTACACAGGGGCGGTAATTCACCCCTCCACTTT. It is translated as CAWSVHRGGNSPLHF.

The chain links TRBV11-2 to TRBJ2-7; D not resolved. This CDR3 is 13 amino acids long. V shed 1 base and J shed 3 bases, with 7 bases lying between them. Germline-derived CDR1 and CDR2 are SGHAT and FQNNGV. The CDR3 nucleotides read TGTGCCAGCAGCTTAGCGCTTTACTACGAGCAGTACTTC. It translates to CASSLALYYEQYF. The variable domain in full, completed from reference TRBV11-2 and TRBJ2-7, reads EAGVAQSPRYKIIEKRQSVAFWCNPISGHATLYWYQQILGQGPKLLIQFQNNGVVDDSQLPKDRFSAERLKGVDSTLKIQPAKLEDSAVYLCASSLALYYEQYFGPGTRLTVT.

The CDR3 spells CASSGRGEWFTDTQYF. Here the CDR3 DNA reads TGTGCCAGCAGCGGGCGGGGGGAATGGTTCACAGATACGCAGTATTTT. The V gene is TRBV5-4, the J gene TRBJ2-3, with 8 bases matching TRBD2. Trimming removed 4 bases from V and 2 bases from J; junction bases left unmatched: 9. This CDR3 has 16 amino acids. Germline CDR1 and CDR2: SGHNT and YYREEE (reference sequence). Complete variable domain (other parts from reference TRBV5-4 and TRBJ2-3): ETGVTQSPTHLIKTRGQQVTLRCSSQSGHNTVSWYQQALGQGPQFIFQYYREEENGRGNFPPRFSGLQFPNYSSELNVNALELDDSALYLCASSGRGEWFTDTQYFGPGTRLTVL.

This clone has only a few counts. CDR3 loop: CASRTTNGELFF. For the CDR3, the DNA is TGTGCCAGCAGGACAACCAACGGGGAGCTGTTTTTT. The rearrangement joins TRBV7-9 to TRBJ2-2; no definite D call. The CDR3 has 12 residues. The germline V and J ends were trimmed by 6 bases and 7 bases, with 9 bases remaining between them. CDR1 and CDR2 (germline): SEHNR, FQNEAQ (reference sequence).

This chain links TRBV5-4 with TRBJ1-6; D is undetermined. Trimming removed 2 bases from V and 2 bases from J, with 8 bases in between. CDR3 length equals 15 residues. CDR1 SGHNT and CDR2 YYREEE come from the germline V gene (reference sequence). CDR3 DNA: TGTGCCAGCAGCTTCGCAGGAACCTATAATTCACCCCTCCACTTT. This gives the protein CASSFAGTYNSPLHF.

CDR3: CASSLVLGTYGYTF. The CDR3 bases are TGTGCCAGCAGCTTAGTCCTAGGAACTTATGGCTACACCTTC. The chain joins TRBV7-2 to TRBJ1-2; no clear D. The length of the CDR3 is 14 residues. With 1 base removed from V and 5 bases from J, the gap between germline ends came to 11 bases. Germline V CDR1 and CDR2: SGHTA, FQGNSA. Together with reference TRBV7-2 and TRBJ1-2, the CDR3 gives the full variable domain: GAGVSQSPSNKVTEKGKDVELRCDPISGHTALYWYRQSLGQGLEFLIYFQGNSAPDKSGLPSDRFSAERTGGSVSTLTIQRTQQEDSAVYLCASSLVLGTYGYTFGSGTRLTVV.

The genes are TRBV6-4 and TRBJ1-2; TRBD1 matches 7 bases. Germline values: CDR1 MRHNA, CDR2 SNTAGT. V lost 5 bases and J lost 4; bases outside the gene matches: 7. The CDR3 sequence is 14 residues long. DNA of the CDR3: TGTGCCAGCAGTCCATCCGGGACAGTCTATGGCTACACCTTC. The encoded protein is CASSPSGTVYGYTF.

The gene calls are TRBV27 and TRBJ1-4; D remains unclear. The CDR3 has 12 residues. Germline CDR1 and CDR2: MNHEY and SMNVEV (reference sequence). V lost 5 bases to trimming and J lost 0 bases, with 1 base between them. This chain's CDR3 is CASSPTNEKLFF. In DNA form, the CDR3 reads TGTGCCAGCAGTCCAACTAATGAAAAACTGTTTTTT.

The V and J genes are TRBV7-9 and TRBJ1-1; 8 bases agree with TRBD1. Looked up from germline, CDR1 is SEHNR and CDR2 is FQNEAQ (reference sequence). The CDR3 consists of 13 residues. V lost 5 bases and J lost 8; bases outside the gene matches: 7. The DNA for the CDR3 is TGTGCCAGCAGCCGGACAGGGTCTCGGGAAGCTTTCTTT. Translation: CASSRTGSREAFF.

The V call is TRBV11-2, the J call TRBJ1-6, with D uncertain. Germline V gene data show CDR1 as SGHAT and CDR2 as FQNNGV. This CDR3 is built from 13 residues. Deletions cut 7 bases from V and 7 bases from J, with 11 bases between. Here the CDR3 DNA reads TGTGCCAGCACCCGGACCTCCAATTCACCCCTCCACTTT. Translation: CASTRTSNSPLHF.

This chain connects TRBV6-1 to TRBJ2-7; D is ambiguous. Trimming took 5 bases from V and 3 from J, leaving 17 bases between them. Germline V gene lookup returns CDR1 MNHNS and CDR2 SASEGT. CDR3 length equals 15 residues. DNA for the CDR3: TGTGCCAGCAGTCAACGCCCCGAAGGAGTCTACGAGCAGTACTTC. Its translation is CASSQRPEGVYEQYF.

The count of this clone is one. The chain links TRBV6-1 to TRBJ1-5; 8 nucleotides align to TRBD1. This CDR3 contains 16 residues. Trimming removed 0 bases from V and 6 bases from J; junction bases left unmatched: 7. In germline, CDR1 is MNHNS, CDR2 SASEGT. CDR3 coding DNA: TGTGCCAGCAGTGAAGCGATTGGACAGGGACTTCAGCCCCAGCATTTT. Protein product: CASSEAIGQGLQPQHF.

This chain uses TRBV7-9 with TRBJ1-2; 8 bases align to TRBD1. V lost 7 bases, J lost 6 bases, and 7 bases stayed unmatched. Germline CDR1 and CDR2: SEHNR and FQNEAQ (reference sequence). The CDR3 is 13 amino acids. For the CDR3, the DNA is TGTGCCAGCACCCTCGGACAGGGTAATGGCTACACCTTC. Translated, it gives CASTLGQGNGYTF.

This clone has more than one count but fewer than ten. The chain uses TRBV11-2 and TRBJ1-1; D possibly corresponds to TRBD1 (5 bases). The CDR3 spans 16 residues. Germline V CDR1 and CDR2: SGHAT, FQNNGV. V shed 0 bases and J shed 0 bases, with 11 bases lying between them. The CDR3 protein is CASSLDHGGMNTEAFF. The CDR3 region has the DNA TGTGCCAGCAGCTTAGATCACGGGGGAATGAACACTGAAGCTTTCTTT.

The chain joins TRBV5-1 to TRBJ2-1; no clear D gene. Germline lookup yields CDR1 SGHRS and CDR2 YFSETQ. The ends were cut back, 0 bases at V and 1 base at J, with 8 bases in the middle. This CDR3 region has 15 residues. The CDR3 sequence: CASSLAGFSYNEQFF. The CDR3, as DNA: TGCGCCAGCAGCTTGGCAGGATTTTCCTACAATGAGCAGTTCTTC.

The rearrangement links TRBV28 to TRBJ2-3; D is possibly TRBD2 (6 bases). Looked up from germline, CDR1 is MDHEN and CDR2 is SYDVKM. The CDR3 covers 15 residues. V was shortened by 2 bases and J by 1 base, with 10 bases between the two germline ends. The chain's CDR3 is CASSLVGSGTDTQYF. For the CDR3, the DNA is TGTGCCAGCAGTTTAGTCGGGAGCGGCACAGATACGCAGTATTTT.

The chain recombines TRBV9 with TRBJ1-6; D remains unclear. CDR3 length: 17 amino acids. Trimming cost V 3 bases and J 3 bases, with 16 bases left between them. CDR1 is SGDLS and CDR2 is YYNGEE in the germline V gene. The CDR3 here is CASSGGENSNYNSPLHF. The CDR3 region has the DNA TGTGCCAGCAGCGGAGGAGAAAACTCTAACTATAATTCACCCCTCCACTTT.

The chain joins TRBV19 to TRBJ2-2; 9 nucleotides line up with TRBD1. With 3 bases clipped from V and 3 bases from J, the junction kept 5 bases outside the gene matches. Germline CDR1 and CDR2: LNHDA and SQIVND (reference sequence). This CDR3 has 16 residues. DNA of the CDR3: TGTGCCAGTAGTATCCGACAGGGGGGGGACACCGGGGAGCTGTTTTTT. Its protein product is CASSIRQGGDTGELFF. Full variable domain (remainder filled in from reference TRBV19 and TRBJ2-2): DGGITQSPKYLFRKEGQNVTLSCEQNLNHDAMYWYRQDPGQGLRLIYYSQIVNDFQKGDIAEGYSVSREKKESFPLTVTSAQKNPTAFYLCASSIRQGGDTGELFFGEGSRLTVL.